This TCR beta chain was captured in a study of T cell responses to AZD1222 COVID-19 vaccine. This table comes from immunoSEQ multiplex PCR, and its TCRdb copy is limited to in-frame clones, with some not included. The sample has around 110,000 clones, 85% to 95% seen once. This CDR3 is built from 14 residues. This sequence originates from an adult in good health. The specimen was peripheral blood, collected on day 0 of AZD1222 vaccination. This chain links TRBV21-1 with TRBJ2-1; the table's TRBD1 call for D was not verified on the DNA. TRBV21-1 is annotated as a pseudogene. CDR3 protein: CASMEWRGGNEQFF. In DNA form, the CDR3 reads TGTGCCAGCATGGAGTGGCGAGGGGGCAATGAGCAGTTCTTC.